This T cell receptor (beta chain) was captured by sequencing in a study of OX40 agonist ivuxolimab in advanced cancers. TCRdb's table, derived via immunoSEQ multiplex PCR, lists solely in-frame clones and lacks some. The sample comprises about 79,000 clones, around 92% of which are singletons, and approximately 0.5% rests with the top ten. CDR3 length: 14 amino acids. The junction had 7 bases not matched to a gene; V was cut back by 5 bases and J by 6 bases. Germline-derived CDR1 and CDR2 are MNHNS and SASEGT. The receptor was derived from an adult with an advanced solid tumor such as melanoma, head and neck, liver or kidney cancer. The sample consisted of CD4+ or CD8+ T cells sorted from blood, taken in a trial of the OX40 agonist ivuxolimab. The chain joins TRBV6-1 to TRBJ2-7, with 10 nucleotides matching TRBD1. The CDR3 region has the DNA TGTGCCAGCAGTTGGGGACAGGGGTTTGGCGAGCAGTACTTC. Its protein is CASSWGQGFGEQYF.